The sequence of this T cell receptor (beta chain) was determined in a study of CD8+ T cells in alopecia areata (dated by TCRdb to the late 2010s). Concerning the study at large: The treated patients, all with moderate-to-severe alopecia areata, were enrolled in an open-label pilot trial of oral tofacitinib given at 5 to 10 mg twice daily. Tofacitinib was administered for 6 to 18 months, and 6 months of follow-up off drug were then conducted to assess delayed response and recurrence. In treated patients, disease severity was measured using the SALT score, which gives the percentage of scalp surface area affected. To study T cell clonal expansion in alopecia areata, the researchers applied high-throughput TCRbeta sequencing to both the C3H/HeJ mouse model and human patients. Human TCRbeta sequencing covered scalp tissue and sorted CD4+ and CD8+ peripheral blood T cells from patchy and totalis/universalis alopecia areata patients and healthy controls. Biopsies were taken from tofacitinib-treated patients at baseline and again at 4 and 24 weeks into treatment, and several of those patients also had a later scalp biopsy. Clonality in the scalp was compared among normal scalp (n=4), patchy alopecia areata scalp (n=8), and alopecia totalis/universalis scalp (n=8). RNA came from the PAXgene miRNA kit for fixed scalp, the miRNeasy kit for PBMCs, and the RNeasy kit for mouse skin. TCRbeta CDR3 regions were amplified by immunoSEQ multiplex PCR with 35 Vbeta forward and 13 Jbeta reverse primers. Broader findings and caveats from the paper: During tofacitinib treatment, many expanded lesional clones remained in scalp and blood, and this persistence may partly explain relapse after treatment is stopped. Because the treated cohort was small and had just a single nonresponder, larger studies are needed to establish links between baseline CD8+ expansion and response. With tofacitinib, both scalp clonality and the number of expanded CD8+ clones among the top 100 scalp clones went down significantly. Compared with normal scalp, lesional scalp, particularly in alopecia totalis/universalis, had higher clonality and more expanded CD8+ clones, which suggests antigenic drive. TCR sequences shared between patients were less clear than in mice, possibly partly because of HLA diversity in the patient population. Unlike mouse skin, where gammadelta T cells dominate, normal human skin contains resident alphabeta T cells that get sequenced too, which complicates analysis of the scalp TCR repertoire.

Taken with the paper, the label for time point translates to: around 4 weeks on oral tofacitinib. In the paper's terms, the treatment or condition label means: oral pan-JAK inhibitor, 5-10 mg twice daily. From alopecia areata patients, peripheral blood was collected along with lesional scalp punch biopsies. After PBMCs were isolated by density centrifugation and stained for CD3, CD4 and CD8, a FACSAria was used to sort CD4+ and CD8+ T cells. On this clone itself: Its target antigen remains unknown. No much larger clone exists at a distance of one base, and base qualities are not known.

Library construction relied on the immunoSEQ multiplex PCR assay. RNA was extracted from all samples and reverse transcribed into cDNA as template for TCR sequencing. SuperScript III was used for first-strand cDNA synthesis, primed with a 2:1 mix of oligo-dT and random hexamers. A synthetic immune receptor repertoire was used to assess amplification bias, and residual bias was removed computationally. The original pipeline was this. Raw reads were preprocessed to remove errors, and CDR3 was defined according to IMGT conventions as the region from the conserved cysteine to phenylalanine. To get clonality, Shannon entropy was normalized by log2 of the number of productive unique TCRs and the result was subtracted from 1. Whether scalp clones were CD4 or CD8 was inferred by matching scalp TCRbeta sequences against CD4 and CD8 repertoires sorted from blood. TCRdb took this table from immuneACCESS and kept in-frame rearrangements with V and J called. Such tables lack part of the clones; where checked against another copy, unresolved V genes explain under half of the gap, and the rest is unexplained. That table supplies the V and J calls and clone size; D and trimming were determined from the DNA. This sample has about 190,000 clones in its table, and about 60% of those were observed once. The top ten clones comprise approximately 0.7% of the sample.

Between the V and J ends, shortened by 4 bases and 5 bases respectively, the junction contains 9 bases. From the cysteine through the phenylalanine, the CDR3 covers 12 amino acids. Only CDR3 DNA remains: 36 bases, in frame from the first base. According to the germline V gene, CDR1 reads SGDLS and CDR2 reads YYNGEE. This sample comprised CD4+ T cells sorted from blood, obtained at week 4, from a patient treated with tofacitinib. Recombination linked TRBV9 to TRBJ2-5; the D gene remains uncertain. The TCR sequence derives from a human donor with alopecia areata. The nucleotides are TGTGCCAGCAGCCCCCTCCCGGAGACCCAGTACTTC. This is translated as CASSPLPETQYF.